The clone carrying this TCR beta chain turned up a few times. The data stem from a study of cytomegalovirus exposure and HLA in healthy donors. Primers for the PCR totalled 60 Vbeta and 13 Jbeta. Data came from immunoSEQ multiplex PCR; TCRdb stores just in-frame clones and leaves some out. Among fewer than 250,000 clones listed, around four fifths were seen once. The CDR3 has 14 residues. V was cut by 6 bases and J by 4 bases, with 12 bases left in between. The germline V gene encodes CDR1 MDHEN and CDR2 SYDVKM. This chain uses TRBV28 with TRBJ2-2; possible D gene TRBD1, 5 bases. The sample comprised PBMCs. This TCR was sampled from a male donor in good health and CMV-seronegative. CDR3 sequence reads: CASSPSRGTGELFF. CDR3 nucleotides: TGTGCCAGCAGCCCCTCAAGGGGCACCGGGGAGCTGTTTTTT.